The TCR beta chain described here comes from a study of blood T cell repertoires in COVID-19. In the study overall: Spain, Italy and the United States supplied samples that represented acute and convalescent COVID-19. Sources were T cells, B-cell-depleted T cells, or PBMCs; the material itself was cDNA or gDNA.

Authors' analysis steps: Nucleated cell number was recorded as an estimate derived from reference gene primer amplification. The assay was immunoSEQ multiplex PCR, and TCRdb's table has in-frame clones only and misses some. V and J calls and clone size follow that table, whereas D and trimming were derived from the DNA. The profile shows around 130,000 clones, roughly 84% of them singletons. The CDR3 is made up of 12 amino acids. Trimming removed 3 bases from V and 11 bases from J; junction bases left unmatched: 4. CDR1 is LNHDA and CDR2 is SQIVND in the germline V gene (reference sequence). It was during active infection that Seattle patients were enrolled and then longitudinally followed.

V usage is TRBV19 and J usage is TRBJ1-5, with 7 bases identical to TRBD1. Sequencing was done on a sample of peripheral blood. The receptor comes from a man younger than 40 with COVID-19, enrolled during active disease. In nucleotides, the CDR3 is TGTGCCAGTAGTATGGCCGGACAGGCCCAGCATTTT. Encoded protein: CASSMAGQAQHF.